These 19 T cell receptor beta chains share one sample of origin, sequenced in a study of T cells in Graves' hyperthyroidism and ophthalmopathy. Template material for amplifying TCR beta CDR3 regions consisted of RNA transcripts. First-round RT-PCR with HTBI primers amplified the TCR CDR3 region. TCRdb reprocessed the multiplex PCR reads via MiXCR and lists one record per CDR3 protein. The sample carries 700,000 or so distinct CDR3 sequences, about a sixth recorded once. Input material: blood. The receptors here all came from a man aged 18 to 30 with Graves' hyperthyroidism.

In its sample, this clonotype was seen many times. This chain uses TRBV28 with TRBJ2-6; TRBD1 matches at 9 bases. The CDR3 is 17 amino acids. Germline CDR1 and CDR2: MDHEN and SYDVKM. V was pared by 5 bases and J by 2 bases, with 7 bases of the junction left unmatched. The chain's CDR3 is CASSKRTGVPGANVLTF. The CDR3 DNA follows: TGTGCCAGCAGTAAGAGGACAGGGGTACCTGGGGCCAACGTCCTGACTTTC.

The rearrangement uses TRBV28 and TRBJ2-7; no clear D gene. The CDR3 is 13 residues long. Looked up from germline, CDR1 is MDHEN and CDR2 is SYDVKM. Trimming cost V 7 bases and J 3 bases, with 13 bases left between them. CDR3: CASTDSANYEQYF. CDR3 DNA: TGTGCCAGCACTGACTCCGCTAACTACGAGCAGTACTTC.

This clonotype was counted only a few times. The rearrangement joins TRBV24-1 to TRBJ1-2; D not certain. The germline gives CDR1 KGHDR, CDR2 SFDVKD. The CDR3 has 13 amino acids. Trimming removed 3 bases from V and 6 bases from J, with 10 bases in between. Written as DNA, the CDR3 is TGTGCCACCAGTGATAACGAGTCTGATGGCTACACCTTC. The encoded protein is CATSDNESDGYTF.

The chain carries TRBV6-6 and TRBJ2-3, with D perhaps TRBD1 or TRBD2 (6 bases each). The CDR3 has 16 residues. Trimming stripped 2 bases from V and 3 bases from J, with 15 bases between. Germline-derived CDR1 and CDR2 are MNHNY and SVGAGI (reference sequence). The CDR3 loop reads CASSYDPGAGTDTQYF. The CDR3 DNA is TGTGCCAGCAGTTACGACCCGGGGGCAGGTACAGATACGCAGTATTTT.

This clonotype occurred a few times. The rearrangement joins TRBV5-1 to TRBJ1-1; D is unclear. From germline, CDR1 is SGHRS and CDR2 YFSETQ. CDR3 length: 13 amino acids. Trimming removed 1 base from V and 10 bases from J, with 14 bases in between. The CDR3 nucleotides read TGCGCCAGCAGCTTGTGGATACCATCGGGAGCTTTCTTT. It specifies CASSLWIPSGAFF.

This clonotype was observed many times. V is TRBV2 and J is TRBJ2-3; 7 bases fit TRBD1. From germline, CDR1 is SNHLY and CDR2 FYNNEI. Trimming at V came to 10 bases and at J to 0 bases, leaving 10 bases not matched to a gene. This CDR3 has 15 residues. CDR3 protein: CATQGGGPSTDTQYF. CDR3 nucleotides: TGTGCCACCCAAGGGGGCGGACCTAGCACAGATACGCAGTATTTT.

This clonotype was recorded at least ten times. V usage is TRBV28 and J usage is TRBJ1-2; 8 positions agree with TRBD1. CDR3 length equals 14 residues. Germline V lookup: CDR1 MDHEN, CDR2 SYDVKM. J was trimmed by 4 bases and V by 5 bases; bases with no gene match: 6. The CDR3 region is CASSLTDRAYGYTF. DNA for the CDR3: TGTGCCAGCAGTCTAACGGACAGGGCCTATGGCTACACCTTC.

This chain connects TRBV20-1 to TRBJ2-1; TRBD1 aligns across 10 bases. The CDR3 contains 14 residues. Germline V gives CDR1 DFQATT, CDR2 SNEGSKA (reference sequence). V shed 4 bases and J 8 bases; nucleotides not matched to a gene: 8. The CDR3 sequence: CSATGTGAVYEQFF. The CDR3 coding sequence is TGCAGTGCTACCGGGACAGGGGCTGTCTATGAGCAGTTCTTC.

This clonotype was detected only a few times. The V and J genes are TRBV11-2 and TRBJ2-2; D is possibly TRBD2 (6 bases). Germline CDR1 SGHAT, CDR2 FQNNGV. V was cut by 5 bases and J by 9 bases, with 13 bases left in between. This CDR3 has 13 residues. CDR3 coding DNA: TGTGCCAGCAGCATAGGCGGAGGGAGGGAGCTGTTTTTT. Residues: CASSIGGGRELFF.

The chain combines TRBV4-2 with TRBJ2-7; D is perhaps TRBD1 (6 bases). Germline CDR1 and CDR2: LGHNA and YNFKEQ. The CDR3 loop spans 15 amino acids. V was pared by 1 base and J by 5 bases, with 15 bases between. CDR3 sequence (DNA): TGTGCCAGCAGCCAAGGACAGGCCTCCCTGAACGAGCAGTACTTC. Translation gives CASSQGQASLNEQYF.

The rearrangement uses TRBV5-1 and TRBJ2-7; 9 bases align to TRBD1. Germline-derived CDR1 and CDR2 are SGHRS and YFSETQ. V trimming: 4 bases; J trimming: 6 bases; junction bases outside the gene matches: 8. The CDR3 has 14 residues. The CDR3 sequence is CASSRGDRASEQYF. The CDR3 DNA follows: TGCGCCAGCAGCCGGGGGGACAGGGCGAGCGAGCAGTACTTC.

This clonotype was counted a few times. V and J are TRBV30 and TRBJ1-5, with D hard to call. The germline V gene has CDR1 GTSNPN and CDR2 SVGIG (reference sequence). The CDR3 contains 17 residues. The V end lost 2 bases, the J end lost 0 bases, and 17 bases lay between the germline ends. CDR3 coding DNA: TGTGCCTGGAGTCCTACCCTCGGACGTCGTAGCAATCAGCCCCAGCATTTT. As protein: CAWSPTLGRRSNQPQHF.

This clonotype was observed a few times. The J gene is TRBJ2-7, the V gene TRBV28, with 7 bases lining up with TRBD2. The CDR3 contains 13 residues. Germline V gene lookup returns CDR1 MDHEN and CDR2 SYDVKM. Trimming at V came to 7 bases and at J to 2 bases, leaving 5 bases not matched to a gene. CDR3 in DNA: TGTGCCAGCATCCGCGGGACTACCTACGAGCAGTACTTC. Amino acids: CASIRGTTYEQYF.

This clonotype was counted ten times or more. The V call is TRBV28, the J call TRBJ2-3; D is unresolved. This CDR3 has 14 amino acids. Germline CDR1 and CDR2: MDHEN and SYDVKM. Trimming left V 3 bases short and J 2 bases short, with 9 bases between. Here the CDR3 DNA reads TGTGCCAGCAGTTTTTATGTGTCCACAGATACGCAGTATTTT. Its translation: CASSFYVSTDTQYF.

The table lists this clonotype with many counts. The V gene is TRBV2, the J gene TRBJ2-7; no clear D gene. CDR1 SNHLY and CDR2 FYNNEI come from the germline V gene. The V end was cut by 5 bases, the J end by 2 bases, with 7 bases between. This CDR3 comprises 12 residues. CDR3: CASSYTTYEQYF. The CDR3 coding sequence is TGTGCCAGCAGTTACACCACCTACGAGCAGTACTTC.

This clonotype came up many times. This rearrangement joins TRBV20-1 to TRBJ1-1; 7 bases fit TRBD1. The CDR3 has 14 amino acids. Germline V gene data show CDR1 as DFQATT and CDR2 as SNEGSKA (reference sequence). V lost 0 bases, J lost 7 bases, and 8 bases stayed unmatched. In nucleotides, the CDR3 is TGCAGTGCTAGAGACCCTAGGGGGCGGGGTGAAGCTTTCTTT. Protein product: CSARDPRGRGEAFF.

This clonotype has ten or more counts. The J gene is TRBJ2-2, the V gene TRBV29-1, with 10 positions matching TRBD2. Trimming removed 1 base from V and 7 bases from J; junction bases left unmatched: 6. This CDR3 has 15 amino acids. In germline, CDR1 is SQVTM, CDR2 ANQGSEA. The chain's CDR3 is CSVEASGSRGGELFF. The CDR3 DNA sequence: TGCAGCGTTGAAGCTAGCGGGAGTAGGGGCGGGGAGCTGTTTTTT.

Turning to this clonotype: The germline gene is not matched at one end of the junction; a read error may be the cause. This chain links TRBV2 with TRBJ2-1, with a possible D match to TRBD2 (5 bases). This CDR3 contains 12 residues. Germline CDR1 and CDR2: SNHLY and FYNNEI. CDR3 DNA sequence: TGTGCCAGCAGGGAAGTAGACGCGGAGGCGTTCTTC. This encodes CASREVDAEAFF.

This clonotype was counted ten times or more. The chain recombines TRBV6-2 or TRBV6-3 with TRBJ1-1, with 8 bases aligning to TRBD1. The V segment lost 6 bases and the J segment 6 bases; nucleotides outside the gene matches: 12. The CDR3 is made up of 15 amino acids. Germline V gene data show CDR1 as MNHEY and CDR2 as SVGEGT. This chain's CDR3 is CASSKRLQGVSEAFF. The CDR3 nucleotides read TGTGCCAGCAGCAAAAGGTTACAGGGGGTCTCTGAAGCTTTCTTT.